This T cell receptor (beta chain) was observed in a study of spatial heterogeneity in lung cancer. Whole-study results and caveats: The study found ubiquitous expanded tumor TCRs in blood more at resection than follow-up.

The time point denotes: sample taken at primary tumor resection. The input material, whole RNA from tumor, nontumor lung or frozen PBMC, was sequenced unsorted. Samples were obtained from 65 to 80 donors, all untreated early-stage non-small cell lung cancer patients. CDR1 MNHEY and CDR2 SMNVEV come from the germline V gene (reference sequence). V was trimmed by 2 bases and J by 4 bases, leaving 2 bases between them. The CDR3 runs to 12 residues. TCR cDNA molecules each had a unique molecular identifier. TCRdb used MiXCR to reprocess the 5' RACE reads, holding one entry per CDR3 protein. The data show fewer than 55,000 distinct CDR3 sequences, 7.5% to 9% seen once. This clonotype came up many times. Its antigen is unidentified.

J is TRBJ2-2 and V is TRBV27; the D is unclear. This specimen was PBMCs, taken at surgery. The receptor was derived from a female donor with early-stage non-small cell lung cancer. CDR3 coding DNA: TGTGCCAGCAGTTTAGGCACCGGGGAGCTGTTTTTT. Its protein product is CASSLGTGELFF.